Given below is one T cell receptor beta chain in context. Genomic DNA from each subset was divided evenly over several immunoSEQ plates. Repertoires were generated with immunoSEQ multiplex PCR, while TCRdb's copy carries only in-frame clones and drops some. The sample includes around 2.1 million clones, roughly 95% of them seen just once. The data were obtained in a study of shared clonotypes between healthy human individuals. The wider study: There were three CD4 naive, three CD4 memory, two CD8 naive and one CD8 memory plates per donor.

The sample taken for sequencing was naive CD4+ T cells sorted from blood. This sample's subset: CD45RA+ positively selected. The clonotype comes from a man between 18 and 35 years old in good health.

The CDR3 reads CACNRGATEAFF. Here the CDR3 DNA reads TGTGCCTGCAACAGGGGGGCCACTGAAGCTTTCTTT. V and J are TRBV30 and TRBJ1-1, with TRBD1 identical over 8 bases. The CDR3 is made up of 12 amino acids. V was clipped by 6 bases and J by 4 bases; unmatched bases: 4. Germline V gene data show CDR1 as GTSNPN and CDR2 as SVGIG (reference sequence). Together with reference TRBV30 and TRBJ1-1, the CDR3 gives the full variable domain: SQTIHQWPATLVQPVGSPLSLECTVEGTSNPNLYWYRQAAGRGLQLLFYSVGIGQISSEVPQNLSASRPQDRQFILSSKKLLLSDSGFYLCACNRGATEAFFGQGTRLTVV.